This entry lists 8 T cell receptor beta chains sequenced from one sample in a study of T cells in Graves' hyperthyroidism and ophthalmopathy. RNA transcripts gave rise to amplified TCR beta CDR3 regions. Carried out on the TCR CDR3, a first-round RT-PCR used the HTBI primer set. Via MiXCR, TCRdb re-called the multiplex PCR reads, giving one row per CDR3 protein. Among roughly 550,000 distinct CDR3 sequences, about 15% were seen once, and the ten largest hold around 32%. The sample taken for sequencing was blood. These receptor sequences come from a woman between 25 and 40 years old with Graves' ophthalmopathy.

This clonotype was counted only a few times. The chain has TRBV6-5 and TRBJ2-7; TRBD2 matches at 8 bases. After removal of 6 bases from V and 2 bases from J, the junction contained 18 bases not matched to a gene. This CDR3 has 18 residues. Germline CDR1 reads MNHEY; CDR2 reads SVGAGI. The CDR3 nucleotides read TGTGCCAGCAGCTACAGGGACGCCCCGGGACTAGGGACCTACGAGCAGTACTTC. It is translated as CASSYRDAPGLGTYEQYF.

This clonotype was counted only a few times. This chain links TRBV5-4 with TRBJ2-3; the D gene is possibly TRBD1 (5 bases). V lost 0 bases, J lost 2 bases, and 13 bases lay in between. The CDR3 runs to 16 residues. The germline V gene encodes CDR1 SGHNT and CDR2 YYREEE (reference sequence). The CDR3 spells CASSLVGREFTDTQYF. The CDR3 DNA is TGTGCCAGCAGCTTGGTAGGCAGGGAATTCACAGATACGCAGTATTTT.

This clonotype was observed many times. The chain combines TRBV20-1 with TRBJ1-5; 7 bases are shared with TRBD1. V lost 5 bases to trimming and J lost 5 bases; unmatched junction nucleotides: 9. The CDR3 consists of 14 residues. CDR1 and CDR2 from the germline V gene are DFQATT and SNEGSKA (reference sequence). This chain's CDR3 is CSAPTTGPDQPQHF. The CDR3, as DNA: TGCAGTGCTCCGACGACAGGGCCAGATCAGCCCCAGCATTTT.

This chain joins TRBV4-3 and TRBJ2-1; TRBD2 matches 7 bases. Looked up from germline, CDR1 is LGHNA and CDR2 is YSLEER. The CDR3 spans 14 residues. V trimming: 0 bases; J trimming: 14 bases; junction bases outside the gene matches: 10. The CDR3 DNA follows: TGCGCCAGCAGCCAAGATTTCGGGGGGACTACTGAGTTCTTC. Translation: CASSQDFGGTTEFF.

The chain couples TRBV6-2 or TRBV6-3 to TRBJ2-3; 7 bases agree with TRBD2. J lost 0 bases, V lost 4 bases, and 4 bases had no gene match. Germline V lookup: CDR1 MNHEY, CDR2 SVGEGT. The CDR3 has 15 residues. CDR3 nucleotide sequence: TGTGCCAGCAGTTTTACGGGGGGTAGCACAGATACGCAGTATTTT. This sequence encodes CASSFTGGSTDTQYF.

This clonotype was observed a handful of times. CDR3 bases: TGTGCCAGCAGTTTATCCCCTCAGTTTTCCGATACGCAGTATTTT. Protein: CASSLSPQFSDTQYF. The V call is TRBV27, the J call TRBJ2-3; D is unclear. The CDR3 covers 15 residues. The ends were cut back, 0 bases at V and 6 bases at J, with 13 bases in the middle. Germline loops: CDR1 MNHEY, CDR2 SMNVEV (reference sequence).

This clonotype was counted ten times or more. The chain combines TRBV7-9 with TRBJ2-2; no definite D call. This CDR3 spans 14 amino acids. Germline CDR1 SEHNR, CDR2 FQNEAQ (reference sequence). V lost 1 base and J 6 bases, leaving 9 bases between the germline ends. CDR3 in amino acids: CASSLELGPGELFF. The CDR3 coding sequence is TGTGCCAGCAGCTTAGAATTAGGACCCGGGGAGCTGTTTTTT.

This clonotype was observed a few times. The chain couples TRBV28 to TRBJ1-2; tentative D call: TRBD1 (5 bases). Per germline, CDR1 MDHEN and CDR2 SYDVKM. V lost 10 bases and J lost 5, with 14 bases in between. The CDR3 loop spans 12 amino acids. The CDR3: CATAFGGYGYTF. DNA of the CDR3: TGTGCCACCGCCTTTGGGGGTTATGGCTACACCTTC.